The 22 T cell receptor beta chains reported below all come from one sample, sequenced in a study of glioma-infiltrating T cells after dendritic cell vaccination. Clones were sequenced by immunoSEQ multiplex PCR, and TCRdb holds only the in-frame ones, with some missing. The table includes 90,000 or so clones, approximately 87% detected once. Sequencing was performed on blood, taken before dendritic cell vaccination. The receptor set was obtained from a human donor with glioblastoma.

V is TRBV4-1 and J is TRBJ1-2; D unresolved. Trimming pared 5 bases from V and 1 base from J, leaving 17 bases between. The CDR3 is made up of 16 amino acids. Germline assignment: CDR1 MGHRA and CDR2 YSYEKL. For the CDR3, the DNA is TGCGCCAGCAGCTTGGTCCCGATCGGAGTTAACTATGGCTACACCTTC. This sequence encodes CASSLVPIGVNYGYTF.

The chain combines TRBV5-1 with TRBJ2-1; perhaps TRBD2 as D (5 bases). CDR3 length equals 14 residues. V was pared by 2 bases and J by 3 bases, with 9 bases between. Germline values: CDR1 SGHRS, CDR2 YFSETQ. CDR3 sequence (DNA): TGCGCCAGCAGCTTAGCGGCTAACTACAATGAGCAGTTCTTC. Translation: CASSLAANYNEQFF.

J is TRBJ2-3 and V is TRBV5-1; 8 nucleotides match TRBD1. The CDR3 runs to 15 residues. Unmatched junction bases numbered 6, after V lost 4 bases and J lost 2 bases. Looked up from germline, CDR1 is SGHRS and CDR2 is YFSETQ. CDR3 sequence (DNA): TGCGCCAGCAGCATCGGACAGGGCTTCACAGATACGCAGTATTTT. Its translation: CASSIGQGFTDTQYF.

V gene TRBV7-9 combines with J gene TRBJ2-2, with unresolved D. The V end was cut by 0 bases, the J end by 3 bases, with 8 bases between. Per germline, CDR1 SEHNR and CDR2 FQNEAQ (reference sequence). The CDR3 has 15 residues. The CDR3 nucleotides are TGTGCCAGCAGCTTAGCTAGCAGCTACACCGGGGAGCTGTTTTTT. Its translation is CASSLASSYTGELFF.

This clone appeared a few times. The gene calls are TRBV28 and TRBJ2-3; perhaps TRBD1 as D (5 bases). V gave up 5 bases and J gave up 6 bases, with 6 bases separating them. Germline CDR1 is MDHEN and CDR2 is SYDVKM. There are 11 residues in the CDR3. The CDR3 region is CASSRQDTQYF. CDR3 sequence (DNA): TGTGCCAGCAGTCGACAGGATACGCAGTATTTT.

V usage is TRBV5-5 and J usage is TRBJ2-3; 7 positions match TRBD2. CDR3 size: 14 residues. The germline V gene encodes CDR1 SGHKS and CDR2 YYEKEE (reference sequence). The V gene end was trimmed by 5 bases and the J gene end by 0 bases; junction bases not matched to a gene: 3. The CDR3 DNA is TGTGCCAGCAGTCTTAGCGGGAGCACAGATACGCAGTATTTT. Amino acid sequence: CASSLSGSTDTQYF.

The chain carries TRBV10-3 and TRBJ2-5, with 12 nucleotides matching TRBD2. This CDR3 is built from 17 residues. CDR1 ENHRY and CDR2 SYGVKD come from the germline V gene. V dropped 2 bases and J dropped 2; count of bases not matched to a gene: 6. CDR3 in DNA: TGTGCCATCAGTGAGGCCAGGACTAGCGGGGTACAAGAGACCCAGTACTTC. Protein sequence: CAISEARTSGVQETQYF.

The chain couples TRBV10-3 to TRBJ2-7; D unresolved. This CDR3 is 11 amino acids long. Trimming pared 6 bases from V and 3 bases from J, leaving 6 bases between. Per the germline V gene, CDR1 is ENHRY and CDR2 is SYGVKD. CDR3 in amino acids: CAIRTNYEQYF. CDR3 coding DNA: TGTGCCATCAGAACAAACTACGAGCAGTACTTC.

This clone was seen a few times. The V and J genes are TRBV10-2 and TRBJ2-3; a possible D gene is TRBD2 (5 bases). V was trimmed by 8 bases and J by 4 bases, leaving 25 bases between them. This CDR3 has 17 residues. Per germline, CDR1 WSHSY and CDR2 SAAADI. The CDR3 sequence is CASPITTGDPKADTQYF. The DNA of the CDR3 is TGCGCCAGCCCGATCACGACCGGGGATCCGAAAGCAGATACGCAGTATTTT.

V and J are TRBV5-1 and TRBJ1-3, with 7 bases lining up with TRBD1. V shed 4 bases, J shed 3 bases, and the junction held 10 bases outside the gene matches. From germline, CDR1 is SGHRS and CDR2 YFSETQ. The CDR3 runs 16 residues. In DNA, the CDR3 is TGCGCCAGCAGCAGCTTGTCAGGGGGGAATGGAAACACCATATATTTT. Its translation is CASSSLSGGNGNTIYF.

The chain joins TRBV7-9 to TRBJ2-3; D perhaps matches TRBD1 (6 bases). CDR1 SEHNR and CDR2 FQNEAQ come from the germline V gene (reference sequence). V was pared by 6 bases and J by 2 bases, with 15 bases between. CDR3 size: 15 residues. The CDR3 DNA follows: TGTGCCAGCAGTGCCCTCCACAGGGACACAGATACGCAGTATTTT. Residues: CASSALHRDTDTQYF.

This clone was found once. The rearrangement uses TRBV7-3 and TRBJ2-7; 8 bases align to TRBD2. Germline assignment: CDR1 SGHTA and CDR2 FQGTGA. The junction had 10 bases not matched to a gene; V was cut back by 0 bases and J by 3 bases. The CDR3 totals 17 residues. The CDR3 protein is CASSLTLRASGFYEQYF. CDR3 sequence (DNA): TGTGCCAGCAGCTTAACGTTACGGGCTAGCGGGTTCTACGAGCAGTACTTC. Supplemented by reference TRBV7-3 and TRBJ2-7, the full variable domain reads GAGVSQTPSNKVTEKGKYVELRCDPISGHTALYWYRQSLGQGPEFLIYFQGTGAADDSGLPNDRFFAVRPEGSVSTLKIQRTERGDSAVYLCASSLTLRASGFYEQYFGPGTRLTVT.

The rearrangement joins TRBV7-2 to TRBJ1-3; a weak D match, TRBD1 (5 bases). The length of the CDR3 is 14 residues. V lost 0 bases and J lost 16, with 19 bases in between. From germline, CDR1 is SGHTA and CDR2 FQGNSA. The CDR3, as DNA: TGTGCCAGCAGCTTAGCCCGGGGGGTGGATATCGGGTATTTT. Protein product: CASSLARGVDIGYF. The full variable domain, completed using reference TRBV7-2 and TRBJ1-3, is GAGVSQSPSNKVTEKGKDVELRCDPISGHTALYWYRQSLGQGLEFLIYFQGNSAPDKSGLPSDRFSAERTGGSVSTLTIQRTQQEDSAVYLCASSLARGVDIGYFGEGSWLTVV.

This rearrangement joins TRBV9 to TRBJ2-2, with TRBD2 matching 10 bases. Germline CDR1 reads SGDLS; CDR2 reads YYNGEE. Trimming cost V 4 bases and J 1 base; bases outside gene matches: 4. The CDR3 is 16 residues long. CDR3 DNA sequence: TGTGCCAGCAGCCGCGGACTAGCGGAGAACACCGGGGAGCTGTTTTTT. Protein product: CASSRGLAENTGELFF.

This clone appeared a single time. The J gene is TRBJ1-1, the V gene TRBV5-6, with TRBD1 as a possible D gene (5 bases). Germline assignment: CDR1 SGHDT and CDR2 YYEEEE. The CDR3 has 16 amino acids. Trimming cost V 0 bases and J 4 bases, with 16 bases left between them. The CDR3 reads CASSLVGLGLSTEAFF. In DNA form, the CDR3 reads TGTGCCAGCAGCTTGGTGGGCTTGGGGCTCTCCACTGAAGCTTTCTTT.

This clone was seen a single time. The CDR3 DNA sequence: TGTGCCAGCAGCTTTAATCCTGAGAGTTCAGAGACCCAGTACTTC. It specifies CASSFNPESSETQYF. This sequence joins TRBV7-8 and TRBJ2-5; D ambiguous. This CDR3 spans 15 amino acids. Trimming pared 3 bases from V and 4 bases from J, leaving 15 bases between. CDR1 SGHVS and CDR2 FQNEAQ come from the germline V gene.

The gene calls are TRBV15 and TRBJ2-7; D perhaps matches TRBD1 (5 bases). The germline V and J ends were trimmed by 0 bases and 4 bases, with 16 bases remaining between them. In germline, CDR1 is LNHNV, CDR2 YYDKDF (reference sequence). The CDR3 sequence is 16 residues long. The CDR3 loop reads CATSRDLAGQGYEQYF. In DNA form, the CDR3 reads TGTGCCACCAGCAGAGATCTTGCTGGGCAGGGATACGAGCAGTACTTC.

This clone is a singleton in its sample. The chain links TRBV4-1 to TRBJ1-4; 7 bases fit TRBD1. Losses at the gene ends were 4 bases for V and 8 bases for J; bases not matched to a gene: 7. This CDR3 comprises 14 residues. Germline CDR1 reads MGHRA; CDR2 reads YSYEKL. CDR3 sequence (DNA): TGCGCCAGCAGCCTCGGGACAGTTGGGGAAAAACTGTTTTTT. Translating gives CASSLGTVGEKLFF.

The chain combines TRBV7-6 with TRBJ2-1; 7 bases align to TRBD2. The CDR3 is made up of 15 amino acids. V gave up 4 bases and J gave up 3 bases; unmatched junction bases: 6. Germline CDR1 is SGHVS and CDR2 is FNYEAQ. CDR3 residues: CASSSLAAGYNEQFF. CDR3 DNA: TGTGCCAGCAGCTCCCTAGCGGCCGGCTACAATGAGCAGTTCTTC.

J is TRBJ2-3 and V is TRBV2; 8 bases line up with TRBD2. The V gene's germline CDR1 is SNHLY and CDR2 FYNNEI. J lost 2 bases, V lost 4 bases, and 5 bases had no gene match. The CDR3 sequence is 15 residues long. The CDR3 DNA sequence: TGTGCCAGCAGTGGGCTAGCGGGCCTCACAGATACGCAGTATTTT. Protein product: CASSGLAGLTDTQYF. Full variable domain (missing parts from reference TRBV2 and TRBJ2-3): EPEVTQTPSHQVTQMGQEVILRCVPISNHLYFYWYRQILGQKVEFLVSFYNNEISEKSEIFDDQFSVERPDGSNFTLKIRSTKLEDSAMYFCASSGLAGLTDTQYFGPGTRLTVL.

The chain is built from TRBV27 and TRBJ1-3; 7 bases are a match to TRBD1. The CDR3 sequence is 19 residues long. The trim removed 4 bases at V and 0 bases at J, leaving 15 bases unmatched. CDR1 and CDR2 from the germline V gene are MNHEY and SMNVEV (reference sequence). CDR3 DNA sequence: TGTGCCAGCAGTTCCTCCGCCGGGACAGCCCTCCGCTCTGGAAACACCATATATTTT. Protein: CASSSSAGTALRSGNTIYF.

V usage is TRBV7-2 and J usage is TRBJ2-5; D possibly corresponds to TRBD2 (6 bases). Germline CDR1 reads SGHTA; CDR2 reads FQGNSA. Deletions cut 7 bases from V and 2 bases from J, with 11 bases between. The CDR3 extends over 13 amino acids. The CDR3 region is CASTLGGQETQYF. CDR3 DNA sequence: TGTGCCAGCACCCTCGGGGGTCAAGAGACCCAGTACTTC.